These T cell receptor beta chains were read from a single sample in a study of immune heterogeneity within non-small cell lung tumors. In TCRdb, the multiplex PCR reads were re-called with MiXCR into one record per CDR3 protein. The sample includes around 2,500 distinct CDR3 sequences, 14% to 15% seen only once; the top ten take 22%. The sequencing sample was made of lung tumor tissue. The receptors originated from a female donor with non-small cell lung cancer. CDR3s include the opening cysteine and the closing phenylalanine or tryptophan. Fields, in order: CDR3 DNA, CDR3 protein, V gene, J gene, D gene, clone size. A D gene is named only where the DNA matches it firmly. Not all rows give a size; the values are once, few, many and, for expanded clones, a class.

TGTGCCAGCAGCACAACCACCGGGGAGCTGTTTTTT	CASSTTTGELFF	TRBV7-3	TRBJ2-2	.	many
TGTGCCAGCAGCCGAACCCCCGATCAGCCCCAGCATTTT	CASSRTPDQPQHF	TRBV11-2	TRBJ1-5	.	medium-sized
TGCAGTGCTCCACCCCTGGGACTAGCGGGGGGGGGGACCCAGTACTTC	CSAPPLGLAGGGTQYF	TRBV20-1	TRBJ2-5	TRBD2	few
TGTGCCAGCAGACCTAGCTTTCGGCATCAGCCCCAGCATTTT	CASRPSFRHQPQHF	TRBV28	TRBJ1-5	.	medium-sized
TGTGCCAGCAGCTTGGAGTTCCAGGGACTCATGAACACTGAAGCTTTCTTT	CASSLEFQGLMNTEAFF	TRBV5-5	TRBJ1-1	.	medium-sized
TGTGCCAGCAGTTTACGAGGGGGCAGGGAAAACATTCAGTACTTC	CASSLRGGRENIQYF	TRBV12-3/TRBV12-4	TRBJ2-4	TRBD1	medium-sized
TGCAGCGTCGCCGGGACTCGGAACGAGCAGTACTTC	CSVAGTRNEQYF	TRBV29-1	TRBJ2-7	.	medium-sized
TGTGCCATCAGGGGAGAGAGCTCCTACGAGCAGTACTTC	CAIRGESSYEQYF	TRBV10-3	TRBJ2-7	.	medium-sized
TGTGCCAGCAGCTTTACCTCAGGGGGCGACCCCAATTCACCCCTCCACTTT	CASSFTSGGDPNSPLHF	TRBV7-9	TRBJ1-6	TRBD1	medium-sized
TGTGCCAGCAGCAGGACAGGGGGCGGGCTAGAAGCTTTCTTT	CASSRTGGGLEAFF	TRBV7-9	TRBJ1-1	TRBD1	few
TGTGCCAGCAGCTGGACAGATGAAAAACTGTTTTTT	CASSWTDEKLFF	TRBV6-1	TRBJ1-4	.	medium-sized
TGTGCCATCAGTGACCTCGGGCCTAACACCTACGAGCAGTACTTC	CAISDLGPNTYEQYF	TRBV10-3	TRBJ2-7	.	medium-sized
TGTGCCTGGAGTAGGAAGCCCCAGCATTTT	CAWSRKPQHF	TRBV30	TRBJ1-5	.	medium-sized
TGCAGTGCTAGAAGCCTCTATAGCAATCAGCCCCAGCATTTT	CSARSLYSNQPQHF	TRBV20-1	TRBJ1-5	.	medium-sized
TGTGCCAGCAGGCTGACAGGGTATGAGCAGTTCTTC	CASRLTGYEQFF	TRBV2	TRBJ2-1	TRBD1	medium-sized
TGTGCCAGCAGCACGACAGGGAGAGGCTCACCCCTCCACTTT	CASSTTGRGSPLHF	TRBV11-2	TRBJ1-6	TRBD1	medium-sized
TGTGCCAGCAGTTTTTCGGGTAATTCACCCCTCCACTTT	CASSFSGNSPLHF	TRBV28	TRBJ1-6	.	once
TGTGCCAGCTCACTGCGGACGGCCATGGGGGAGCAGTACTTC	CASSLRTAMGEQYF	TRBV18	TRBJ2-7	.	medium-sized
TGTGCCAGCAGCCAAGATCTGAGAGGAGAGCAGTACTTC	CASSQDLRGEQYF	TRBV14	TRBJ2-7	.	medium-sized
TGTGCCAGCACTATGGACAGTAATAGCAATCAGCCCCAGCATTTT	CASTMDSNSNQPQHF	TRBV27	TRBJ1-5	.	large
TGCAGCGTTGAAGGGGGACACCAAGGCTCTGGGGCCAACGTCCTGACTTTC	CSVEGGHQGSGANVLTF	TRBV29-1	TRBJ2-6	.	.
TGTGCCAGCAGCTTAGGGTTGGGCTACAATGAGCAGTTCTTC	CASSLGLGYNEQFF	TRBV7-3	TRBJ2-1	.	medium-sized
TGTGCCAGCAGTACACCCAGGGGAGGCTACGAGCAGTACTTC	CASSTPRGGYEQYF	TRBV6-2/TRBV6-3	TRBJ2-7	.	medium-sized
TGTGCCAGCAGCTTAGCAGGGTCGGGGAACACTGAAGCTTTCTTT	CASSLAGSGNTEAFF	TRBV11-2	TRBJ1-1	.	many
TGTGCCAGCAGTATACCGACAGGGGCCAACTACGAGCAGTACTTC	CASSIPTGANYEQYF	TRBV2	TRBJ2-7	TRBD1	medium-sized
TGTGCCAGCAGTGCGTATACGAACACCGGGGAGCTGTTTTTT	CASSAYTNTGELFF	TRBV6-1	TRBJ2-2	.	medium-sized
TGTGCCAGCAGTTTGGGCAGACCCATGAACACTGAAGCTTTCTTT	CASSLGRPMNTEAFF	TRBV27	TRBJ1-1	.	medium-sized
TGTGCCAGCAGGACAGACAGCACTGAAAAACTGTTTTTT	CASRTDSTEKLFF	TRBV7-9	TRBJ1-4	.	many
TGCAGTGCTAGGACAGGGCCCCGGGGGGCCAACGTCCTGACTTTC	CSARTGPRGANVLTF	TRBV20-1	TRBJ2-6	TRBD1	.
TGTGCCAGCAGCGCTTCCCTGGGGGGCTACGAGCAGTACTTC	CASSASLGGYEQYF	TRBV9	TRBJ2-7	.	medium-sized
TGTGCCAGCAGCCCCAAGGGGGGAGGGCCAAGTGAGCAGTTCTTC	CASSPKGGGPSEQFF	TRBV7-3	TRBJ2-1	.	many
TGTGCCAGTAGCTATATGGGGGGAGATGGCTACACCTTC	CASSYMGGDGYTF	TRBV19	TRBJ1-2	.	medium-sized
TGTGCCAGCTCACCTCAGAATGCGGCAGGAAAAGGTACTGAAGCTTTCTTT	CASSPQNAAGKGTEAFF	TRBV18	TRBJ1-1	.	medium-sized
TGTGCCAGCAGGCCGGACAGGGGGAGGTTTGAAAATGGCTACACCTTC	CASRPDRGRFENGYTF	TRBV6-2/TRBV6-3	TRBJ1-2	TRBD1	large
TGTGCCAGTACCCCTAGCGGGAGTGGGACAGATACGCAGTATTTT	CASTPSGSGTDTQYF	TRBV19	TRBJ2-3	TRBD2	medium-sized
TGCGCCAGCAGTGACCCGGGACAGGTGAATGAGCAGTTCTTC	CASSDPGQVNEQFF	TRBV10-2	TRBJ2-1	TRBD1	medium-sized
TGCGCCAGCAGCCCGGGACTAGCGGGAGTGTTAGATACGCAGTATTTT	CASSPGLAGVLDTQYF	TRBV5-1	TRBJ2-3	TRBD2	.
TGTGCCAGCAGCCCGAGGCCCCGTGGACTAGCGGGAACGGGAGATATTTACAATGAGCAGTTCTTC	CASSPRPRGLAGTGDIYNEQFF	TRBV7-8	TRBJ2-1	TRBD2	medium-sized
TGTGCCAGTAGCCGGACTAGCTCCGGGGAGCTGTTTTTT	CASSRTSSGELFF	TRBV19	TRBJ2-2	TRBD2	many
TGTGCCAGTTCCTCAGAGAGGGGCAACGAGCAGTACTTC	CASSSERGNEQYF	TRBV18	TRBJ2-7	.	.
TGTGCCAGCCATAGGGGCGGGACCCCCTACGAGCAGTACTTC	CASHRGGTPYEQYF	TRBV27	TRBJ2-7	.	medium-sized
TGTGCCAGCAGTGAACAGGGTTTTGGAAACACCATATATTTT	CASSEQGFGNTIYF	TRBV28	TRBJ1-3	.	large
TGTGCCAGCAGTCCCCAGGGAGATACGCAGTATTTT	CASSPQGDTQYF	TRBV12-3/TRBV12-4	TRBJ2-3	.	medium-sized
TGTGCCAGCAGTTTATCTCTGGGACTAGCGGGAAGGGAGACCCAGTACTTC	CASSLSLGLAGRETQYF	TRBV28	TRBJ2-5	TRBD2	medium-sized
TGTGCCACCAGCGGAAGGCGGAGACTTGAGGGGAAAGAGACCCAGTACTTC	CATSGRRRLEGKETQYF	TRBV15	TRBJ2-5	.	medium-sized
TGTGCCAGCATCCAAGATGTCGGGGGCGTCTATGGCTACACCTTC	CASIQDVGGVYGYTF	TRBV14	TRBJ1-2	.	.
TGTGCCAGCAGACTGGGGGGGGGCGCTGAAGCTTTCTTT	CASRLGGGAEAFF	TRBV5-1	TRBJ1-1	.	.
TGTGCCTGGAGTGTAAGGGGAACACTTCAAGAGACCCAGTACTTC	CAWSVRGTLQETQYF	TRBV30	TRBJ2-5	.	many
TGCAGTGCTAGTCGGTGGAATCAGCCCCAGCATTTT	CSASRWNQPQHF	TRBV20-1	TRBJ1-5	.	medium-sized
TGTGCCAGCAGCTTGGGCGGTCCCCACGCTGAAGCTTTCTTT	CASSLGGPHAEAFF	TRBV28	TRBJ1-1	.	few
TGCGCCAGCAGCCAAGATCTCAGGGGCGGCTACACCTTC	CASSQDLRGGYTF	TRBV4-1	TRBJ1-2	.	medium-sized
TGTGCCAGCAGCCGACGGGACTCCTCCTACAATGAGCAGTTCTTC	CASSRRDSSYNEQFF	TRBV11-1	TRBJ2-1	.	medium-sized
TGTGCCAGCAGAGGGAACTCTCGGGAGCCCCAGCATTTT	CASRGNSREPQHF	TRBV28	TRBJ1-5	.	medium-sized
TGTGCCAGCAGTCAAGGAGACAGGGGGCCATTGGAGCCCCAGCATTTT	CASSQGDRGPLEPQHF	TRBV2	TRBJ1-5	TRBD1	medium-sized
TGTGCCAGTAGTACCGTAGGGACAGGTCTCCCAGAGACCCAGTACTTC	CASSTVGTGLPETQYF	TRBV19	TRBJ2-5	TRBD1	medium-sized